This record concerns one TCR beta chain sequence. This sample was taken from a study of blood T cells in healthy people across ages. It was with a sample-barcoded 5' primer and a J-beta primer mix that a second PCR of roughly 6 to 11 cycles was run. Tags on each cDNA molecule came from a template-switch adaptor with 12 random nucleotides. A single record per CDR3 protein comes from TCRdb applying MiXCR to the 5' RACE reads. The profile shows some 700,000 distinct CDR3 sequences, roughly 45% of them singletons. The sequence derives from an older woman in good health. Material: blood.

The CDR3 bases are TGCAGTGGTACGGACAACACTGAAGCTTTCTTT. Amino acids: CSGTDNTEAFF. This chain uses TRBV20-1 with TRBJ1-1; D unclear. This CDR3 has 11 amino acids. CDR1 is DFQATT and CDR2 is SNEGSKA in the germline V gene (reference sequence). V was clipped by 7 bases and J by 2 bases, with 8 bases between them.